The 26 T cell receptor beta chains presented below share a single source sample, sequenced in a study of T cells in Graves' hyperthyroidism and ophthalmopathy. Researchers amplified the TCR beta CDR3 regions from RNA transcripts. The study used the HTBI primer set for a first-round RT-PCR of the TCR CDR3. MiXCR, run by TCRdb on the multiplex PCR reads, gives a single entry per CDR3 protein. There are 200,000 to 300,000 distinct CDR3 sequences in the sample; roughly 17% occur only once, and around 30% lies in the top ten. Sequencing was carried out using blood. The receptors come from a woman aged 18 to 35 with Graves' ophthalmopathy.

A word on this clonotype: A much bigger clone sits one base away, suggesting this may be a read error. The chain uses TRBV5-1 and TRBJ2-7; D not resolved. Germline loops: CDR1 SGHRS, CDR2 YFSETQ. The CDR3 has 17 amino acids. The CDR3: CAGSLAMTSRFGYEQYF. Here the CDR3 DNA reads TGCGCCGGCAGCTTGGCCATGACCTCTCGTTTCGGCTACGAGCAGTACTTC.

Many counts were recorded for this clonotype. V gene TRBV3-1 combines with J gene TRBJ1-5; 8 bases fit TRBD1. V trimming: 0 bases; J trimming: 0 bases; junction bases outside the gene matches: 7. The CDR3 runs to 18 residues. The germline CDR1 and CDR2 sequences are LGHDT and YNNKEL (reference sequence). The CDR3 loop is CASSQDLPGGYSNQPQHF. The CDR3 DNA sequence: TGTGCCAGCAGCCAAGATCTACCAGGGGGCTATAGCAATCAGCCCCAGCATTTT.

This clonotype has at least ten counts. The CDR3 DNA sequence: TGTGCCAGCAGTGAATTTCGGGGTTACCATGAGCAGTTCTTC. It codes for CASSEFRGYHEQFF. The rearrangement links TRBV2 to TRBJ2-1, with D possibly being TRBD2 (5 bases). The CDR3 consists of 14 residues. Trimming left V 2 bases short and J 8 bases short, with 13 bases between. Germline-derived CDR1 and CDR2 are SNHLY and FYNNEI.

This clonotype was seen at least ten times. As DNA, the CDR3 is TGTGCCAGCAGCCGAGTTACAGAATACGAGCAGTACTTC. This translates into CASSRVTEYEQYF. The chain has TRBV7-9 and TRBJ2-7; D is unclear. With 5 bases removed from V and 4 bases from J, the gap between germline ends came to 12 bases. The CDR3 has 13 amino acids. The germline CDR1 and CDR2 sequences are SEHNR and FQNEAQ (reference sequence).

This clonotype was seen at least ten times. The chain links TRBV5-1 to TRBJ2-3, with D maybe TRBD1 (7 bases). There are 19 residues in the CDR3. CDR1 is SGHRS and CDR2 is YFSETQ in the germline V gene. V lost 4 bases and J lost 0, with 24 bases in between. CDR3 coding DNA: TGCGCCAGCAGCGACCCGCTCAGGGGGAGGTACACTAGCACAGATACGCAGTATTTT. Translated, it gives CASSDPLRGRYTSTDTQYF.

This clonotype occurred many times. V gene TRBV5-4 combines with J gene TRBJ2-3; D call uncertain. Germline CDR1 SGHNT, CDR2 YYREEE (reference sequence). V shed 3 bases and J shed 4 bases, with 15 bases lying between them. The CDR3 is 15 amino acids. The CDR3 DNA reads as TGTGCCAGCAGCTCGGACGGACCCTTCGCAGATACGCAGTATTTT. It codes for CASSSDGPFADTQYF.

This clonotype was detected many times. This chain uses TRBV24-1 with TRBJ2-3; a weak D match, TRBD2 (6 bases). The CDR3 is 17 amino acids. V lost 3 bases to trimming and J lost 9 bases, with 24 bases between them. CDR1 KGHDR and CDR2 SFDVKD come from the germline V gene. This CDR3 reads CATSDPRTPTSPWTQYF. In DNA form, the CDR3 reads TGTGCCACCAGTGATCCCCGAACCCCGACTAGTCCTTGGACGCAGTATTTT.

About this clonotype itself: A much larger clone is a single base away; this may be a read error. J is TRBJ2-1 and V is TRBV27, with D perhaps TRBD2 (5 bases). V shed 6 bases and J shed 10 bases, with 22 bases lying between them. CDR1 is MNHEY and CDR2 is SMNVEV in the germline V gene (reference sequence). The CDR3 has 15 amino acids. CDR3 coding DNA: TGTGCCAGCAGAGAAAGAACCGGACTGAGTTACGAGCAGTTCTTC. As protein: CASRERTGLSYEQFF.

This clonotype was detected a few times. This chain joins TRBV10-2 and TRBJ1-6; possible D gene TRBD1, 6 bases. Trimming took 8 bases from V and 9 from J, leaving 29 bases between them. The CDR3 totals 18 residues. Germline V CDR1 and CDR2: WSHSY, SAAADI. Here the CDR3 reads CASGSWGGDIGKSSPLHF. The DNA of the CDR3 is TGCGCCAGCGGCAGTTGGGGGGGCGATATTGGGAAAAGTTCACCCCTCCACTTT.

This clonotype was recorded many times. The rearrangement uses TRBV20-1 and TRBJ1-4; no firm D call. CDR3 size: 15 residues. CDR1 is DFQATT, CDR2 SNEGSKA, per germline (reference sequence). The V end lost 3 bases, the J end lost 0 bases, and 11 bases lay between the germline ends. The CDR3 DNA reads TGCAGTGCTAGGGACGTCGGGCCAACTAATGAAAAACTGTTTTTT. This translates into CSARDVGPTNEKLFF.

With regard to this clonotype: This may come from a read error, since a much larger clone is one base off. This chain uses TRBV9 with TRBJ2-1; D is perhaps TRBD1 (6 bases). Germline V gene data show CDR1 as SGDLS and CDR2 as YYNGEE. This CDR3 comprises 15 residues. Here the CDR3 DNA reads TGTGCCGGCAGCGTAGCTGGGACACCTTACAATGAGCAGTTCTTC. It specifies CAGSVAGTPYNEQFF.

This clonotype showed up many times. The rearrangement uses TRBV5-6 and TRBJ1-1, with a possible D match to TRBD1 (6 bases). The germline V gene has CDR1 SGHDT and CDR2 YYEEEE. V was shortened by 2 bases and J by 9 bases, with 14 bases between the two germline ends. This CDR3 has 13 residues. The chain's CDR3 is CASSLTNTGQAFF. As DNA, the CDR3 is TGTGCCAGCAGCTTAACAAATACAGGGCAAGCTTTCTTT.

This clonotype was picked up many times. V usage is TRBV28 and J usage is TRBJ1-4; D gene ambiguous. Germline CDR1 MDHEN, CDR2 SYDVKM. The CDR3 sequence is 16 residues long. The ends were cut back, 5 bases at V and 0 bases at J, with 13 bases in the middle. CDR3 DNA sequence: TGTGCCAGCAGTCCACGGACGGGAGCAACTAATGAAAAACTGTTTTTT. This gives the protein CASSPRTGATNEKLFF.

This clonotype was seen repeatedly, ten times or more. The V and J genes are TRBV6-1 and TRBJ2-3; D remains unclear. This CDR3 is 13 amino acids long. V was cut by 6 bases and J by 4 bases, with 11 bases left in between. Germline CDR1 MNHNS, CDR2 SASEGT. The CDR3 nucleotides read TGTGCCAGCAGCAAACAGATAGCAGATACGCAGTATTTT. Protein sequence: CASSKQIADTQYF.

This clonotype was seen repeatedly, ten times or more. The chain couples TRBV5-8 to TRBJ2-1; 7 nucleotides agree with TRBD1. Germline CDR1 reads SGHTS; CDR2 reads YDEGEE. V lost 4 bases, J lost 2 bases, and 12 bases stayed unmatched. This CDR3 has 17 amino acids. The CDR3 is CASSPTWRRGPYNEQFF. The CDR3 nucleotides read TGTGCCAGCAGCCCGACGTGGCGTAGGGGGCCCTACAATGAGCAGTTCTTC.

Many counts were recorded for this clonotype. This sequence joins TRBV4-1 and TRBJ1-5; 8 bases are a match to TRBD1. J was trimmed by 4 bases and V by 1 base; bases with no gene match: 9. This CDR3 comprises 17 residues. Germline CDR1 and CDR2: MGHRA and YSYEKL. CDR3 sequence: CASSQGLGQAINQPQHF. CDR3 DNA: TGCGCCAGCAGCCAAGGTTTGGGACAGGCGATTAATCAGCCCCAGCATTTT.

This chain links TRBV5-6 with TRBJ2-5, with D perhaps TRBD1 (6 bases). The V gene lost 2 bases and the J gene lost 2 bases, with 10 bases spanning the gap. The CDR3 covers 14 residues. Germline values: CDR1 SGHDT, CDR2 YYEEEE. DNA of the CDR3: TGTGCCAGCAGCTTCGTCGGACAGCAAGAGACCCAGTACTTC. It translates to CASSFVGQQETQYF.

V gene TRBV11-2 combines with J gene TRBJ2-1; TRBD1 aligns across 10 bases. Trimming took 5 bases from V and 5 from J; bases not matched to a gene: 6. The CDR3 is 15 amino acids. Germline V gives CDR1 SGHAT, CDR2 FQNNGV. The DNA of the CDR3 is TGTGCCAGCAGCCCAGGGACAGGGGCGGACAATGAGCAGTTCTTC. As protein: CASSPGTGADNEQFF.

This clonotype showed up many times. The J gene is TRBJ1-2, the V gene TRBV19; maybe TRBD1 (5 bases). CDR3 length: 15 residues. CDR1 and CDR2 (germline): LNHDA, SQIVND (reference sequence). Trimming took off 5 bases at V and 4 bases at J, with 17 bases between the two ends. The CDR3 sequence: CASSPGGGALYGYTF. The CDR3 DNA follows: TGTGCCAGTAGTCCCGGGGGGGGAGCCCTCTATGGCTACACCTTC.

This clonotype was observed many times. This CDR3 is CASSVGSPVNTEAFF. Written as DNA, the CDR3 is TGTGCCAGCAGCGTAGGATCACCAGTGAACACTGAAGCTTTCTTT. V is TRBV9 and J is TRBJ1-1; D uncertain. V was pared by 0 bases and J by 0 bases, with 9 bases between. This CDR3 is built from 15 residues. Germline-derived CDR1 and CDR2 are SGDLS and YYNGEE.

The gene calls are TRBV20-1 and TRBJ2-1; 8 bases map to TRBD2. CDR3 size: 15 residues. Trimming at V came to 6 bases and at J to 8 bases, leaving 15 bases not matched to a gene. Germline CDR1 DFQATT, CDR2 SNEGSKA (reference sequence). DNA for the CDR3: TGCAGTGCCAGTAATAGCGGGAAAGGTCTGGATGAGCAGTTCTTC. Its translation is CSASNSGKGLDEQFF.

V is TRBV5-1 and J is TRBJ2-5, with D tentatively TRBD1 (5 bases). The CDR3 consists of 15 residues. Germline CDR1 SGHRS, CDR2 YFSETQ. Trimming left V 0 bases short and J 5 bases short, with 14 bases between. The CDR3 sequence is CASSLVPDILETQYF. The DNA for the CDR3 is TGCGCCAGCAGCTTGGTCCCGGACATCCTGGAGACCCAGTACTTC.

This clonotype was picked up many times. This chain connects TRBV2 to TRBJ1-1, with D hard to call. Germline loops: CDR1 SNHLY, CDR2 FYNNEI. CDR3 size: 14 residues. V was shortened by 2 bases and J by 3 bases, with 10 bases between the two germline ends. For the CDR3, the DNA is TGTGCCAGCAGTGAATCCAGGAGGGACACTGAAGCTTTCTTT. Translated, it gives CASSESRRDTEAFF. Variable domain in full (rest from reference TRBV2 and TRBJ1-1): EPEVTQTPSHQVTQMGQEVILRCVPISNHLYFYWYRQILGQKVEFLVSFYNNEISEKSEIFDDQFSVERPDGSNFTLKIRSTKLEDSAMYFCASSESRRDTEAFFGQGTRLTVV.

Ten or more counts support this clonotype. The CDR3: CAWSARDNSPLHF. CDR3 DNA sequence: TGTGCCTGGTCGGCCAGGGACAATTCACCCCTCCACTTT. The V and J genes are TRBV30 and TRBJ1-6, with D possibly being TRBD1 (5 bases). The CDR3 runs 13 residues. CDR1 is GTSNPN, CDR2 SVGIG, per germline (reference sequence). Trimming cost V 5 bases and J 7 bases, with 12 bases left between them.

The chain carries TRBV6-5 and TRBJ1-1; D perhaps matches TRBD1 (6 bases). The CDR3 has 12 residues. The ends were cut back, 2 bases at V and 7 bases at J, with 8 bases in the middle. Germline-derived CDR1 and CDR2 are MNHEY and SVGAGI. This chain's CDR3 is CASSYGQFEAFF. The CDR3 DNA follows: TGTGCCAGCAGTTACGGACAGTTTGAAGCTTTCTTT.

This clonotype showed up many times. V usage is TRBV5-4 and J usage is TRBJ2-3, with TRBD2 matching 10 bases. The CDR3 is 17 amino acids. With V trimmed by 1 base and J by 6 bases, 11 bases remained unmatched. Germline CDR1 and CDR2: SGHNT and YYREEE (reference sequence). CDR3 amino acids: CASSLNFALAGEDTQYF. The CDR3 DNA is TGTGCCAGCAGCTTGAATTTTGCGCTAGCGGGAGAGGATACGCAGTATTTT.